The 29 T cell receptor beta chains presented below share a single source sample, sequenced in a study of T cell responses to AZD1222 COVID-19 vaccine. Repertoires were generated with immunoSEQ multiplex PCR, while TCRdb's copy carries only in-frame clones and drops some. Among about 110,000 clones listed, more than 70% were seen once. Material: peripheral blood, obtained on day 0 of MenACWY control vaccination. The receptors stem from an adult in good health.

This clone was seen only once. The chain is built from TRBV28 and TRBJ2-1; 8 bases are shared with TRBD1. From germline, CDR1 is MDHEN and CDR2 SYDVKM. The ends lost 4 bases at V and 7 bases at J; junction bases unmatched: 3. The CDR3 contains 13 residues. The CDR3 is CASSSGQANEQFF. In DNA form, the CDR3 reads TGTGCCAGCAGTTCGGGACAGGCAAATGAGCAGTTCTTC. Combining the CDR3 with reference TRBV28 and TRBJ2-1 gives the whole variable domain DVKVTQSSRYLVKRTGEKVFLECVQDMDHENMFWYRQDPGLGLRLIYFSYDVKMKEKGDIPEGYSVSREKKERFSLILESASTNQTSMYLCASSSGQANEQFFGPGTRLTVL.

About this clone: One junction end does not reproduce the germline sequence, and a read error may be involved. The chain recombines TRBV6-1 with TRBJ1-6; a possible D gene is TRBD1 (6 bases). This CDR3 is built from 15 residues. CDR1 is MNHNS and CDR2 is SASEGT in the germline V gene. The CDR3 coding sequence is TGTGCCAGCAGGGAAGCGACAGGATATAATTCACCCCTCCACTTT. Its protein product is CASREATGYNSPLHF.

This chain uses TRBV2 with TRBJ1-6; TRBD1 is a possible D gene (6 bases). The V end was cut by 4 bases, the J end by 7 bases, with 8 bases between. The CDR3 covers 13 residues. Germline lookup yields CDR1 SNHLY and CDR2 FYNNEI. CDR3 loop: CASSAQGNSPLHF. CDR3 nucleotide sequence: TGTGCCAGCAGTGCCCAGGGGAATTCACCCCTCCACTTT.

This sequence joins TRBV11-2 and TRBJ2-2; TRBD1 might be the D (5 bases). Trimming pared 5 bases from V and 5 bases from J, leaving 15 bases between. In germline, CDR1 is SGHAT, CDR2 FQNNGV. This CDR3 is built from 15 residues. In nucleotides, the CDR3 is TGTGCCAGCAGCATCGCAGGGCTTGGTACCGGGGAGCTGTTTTTT. The encoded protein is CASSIAGLGTGELFF. Full variable domain (missing parts from reference TRBV11-2 and TRBJ2-2): EAGVAQSPRYKIIEKRQSVAFWCNPISGHATLYWYQQILGQGPKLLIQFQNNGVVDDSQLPKDRFSAERLKGVDSTLKIQPAKLEDSAVYLCASSIAGLGTGELFFGEGSRLTVL.

This rearrangement joins TRBV5-5 to TRBJ2-3; D tentatively reads TRBD1 or TRBD2 (5 bases each). The germline V and J ends were trimmed by 3 bases and 2 bases, with 13 bases remaining between them. CDR3 length equals 15 residues. The germline gives CDR1 SGHKS, CDR2 YYEKEE (reference sequence). CDR3 nucleotides: TGTGCCAGCAGCTCCCGGGACCCCTCCACAGATACGCAGTATTTT. Its protein product is CASSSRDPSTDTQYF.

The gene calls are TRBV12-3 or TRBV12-4 and TRBJ1-1, with 7 bases aligning to TRBD1. After removal of 5 bases from V and 3 bases from J, the junction contained 3 bases not matched to a gene. CDR3 length: 13 residues. The CDR3 DNA is TGTGCCAGCAGTCCGCAGGGGGACACTGAAGCTTTCTTT. Translating it yields CASSPQGDTEAFF.

J is TRBJ1-1 and V is TRBV19, with D unclear. CDR1 and CDR2 from the germline V gene are LNHDA and SQIVND (reference sequence). Between the trimmed V and J ends, which lost 3 bases and 0 bases, there was a span of 8 bases. The length of the CDR3 is 14 residues. For the CDR3, the DNA is TGTGCCAGTAGTATGTGGGGTATGAACACTGAAGCTTTCTTT. The encoded protein is CASSMWGMNTEAFF.

The V gene is TRBV14, the J gene TRBJ2-7, with D perhaps assigned TRBD1 or TRBD2 (6 bases each). This CDR3 has 15 amino acids. The germline V and J ends were trimmed by 1 base and 1 base, with 11 bases remaining between them. Germline V gene lookup returns CDR1 SGHDN and CDR2 FVKESK. CDR3 sequence: CASSQAGARSYEQYF. CDR3 sequence (DNA): TGTGCCAGCAGCCAAGCGGGGGCCCGGTCCTACGAGCAGTACTTC.

The rearrangement links TRBV25-1 to TRBJ1-1; 7 nucleotides align to TRBD1. Trimming cost V 5 bases and J 1 base; bases outside gene matches: 7. The CDR3 runs 15 residues. Germline V CDR1 and CDR2: MGHDK, SYGVNS. CDR3 amino acids: CASSIIRDRNTEAFF. The DNA of the CDR3 is TGTGCCAGCAGTATCATCCGGGACAGGAACACTGAAGCTTTCTTT.

The CDR3 reads CASSIRVQTNEKLFF. CDR3 DNA: TGTGCCAGTAGTATCAGGGTTCAGACTAATGAAAAACTGTTTTTT. The chain joins TRBV19 to TRBJ1-4, with TRBD1 as a possible D gene (5 bases). The CDR3 totals 15 residues. V shed 3 bases and J shed 2 bases, with 10 bases lying between them. Germline CDR1 reads LNHDA; CDR2 reads SQIVND (reference sequence).

The V gene is TRBV5-4, the J gene TRBJ1-1; TRBD1 matches 12 bases. Trimming cost V 0 bases and J 1 base; bases outside gene matches: 7. The CDR3 consists of 18 residues. Germline V gene lookup returns CDR1 SGHNT and CDR2 YYREEE (reference sequence). The DNA of the CDR3 is TGTGCCAGCAGCTTGGGTCCGGGACAGGGGGCGCCGAACACTGAAGCTTTCTTT. It specifies CASSLGPGQGAPNTEAFF.

The V and J genes are TRBV7-9 and TRBJ1-3; 9 bases map to TRBD1. The CDR3 is 15 amino acids. Germline V CDR1 and CDR2: SEHNR, FQNEAQ (reference sequence). Losses at the gene ends were 4 bases for V and 4 bases for J; bases not matched to a gene: 5. For the CDR3, the DNA is TGTGCCAGCAGCTCACCGGGACAGGGCGGAAACACCATATATTTT. It yields the protein CASSSPGQGGNTIYF. The variable domain in full, completed from reference TRBV7-9 and TRBJ1-3, reads DTGVSQNPRHKITKRGQNVTFRCDPISEHNRLYWYRQTLGQGPEFLTYFQNEAQLEKSRLLSDRFSAERPKGSFSTLEIQRTEQGDSAMYLCASSSPGQGGNTIYFGEGSWLTVV.

In this sample, this clone turned up once. The V gene is TRBV5-8, the J gene TRBJ2-7; 7 nucleotides align to TRBD1. V dropped 8 bases and J dropped 1; count of bases not matched to a gene: 6. The CDR3 is 13 amino acids. Looked up from germline, CDR1 is SGHTS and CDR2 is YDEGEE. This chain's CDR3 is CASMGTDSYEQYF. The DNA for the CDR3 is TGTGCCAGTATGGGGACAGATTCCTACGAGCAGTACTTC.

V and J are TRBV5-6 and TRBJ2-1; 7 bases are a match to TRBD2. The CDR3 is 11 residues long. The V and J ends lost 4 bases and 14 bases, in that order; junction bases with no gene match: 6. In germline, CDR1 is SGHDT, CDR2 YYEEEE. This chain's CDR3 is CASSGEGPEFF. The CDR3 coding sequence is TGTGCCAGCAGCGGGGAGGGGCCAGAGTTCTTC.

V gene TRBV13 combines with J gene TRBJ2-6; TRBD1 matches at 11 bases. Looked up from germline, CDR1 is PRHDT and CDR2 is FYEKMQ (reference sequence). Unmatched junction bases numbered 5, after V lost 5 bases and J lost 2 bases. The CDR3 extends over 17 amino acids. CDR3 coding DNA: TGTGCCAGCAGCCACCGGGACAGGGGGACTGGGGCCAACGTCCTGACTTTC. As protein: CASSHRDRGTGANVLTF. The full variable domain, its missing parts supplied by reference TRBV13 and TRBJ2-6, is AAGVIQSPRHLIKEKRETATLKCYPIPRHDTVYWYQQGPGQDPQFLISFYEKMQSDKGSIPDRFSAQQFSDYHSELNMSSLELGDSALYFCASSHRDRGTGANVLTFGAGSRLTVL.

In this sample, this clone turned up once. The chain is built from TRBV29-1 and TRBJ1-1; D call uncertain. V lost 4 bases to trimming and J lost 0 bases, with 9 bases between them. Germline V gene sequence: CDR1 SQVTM, CDR2 ANQGSEA. The CDR3 loop spans 13 amino acids. In DNA, the CDR3 is TGCAGCGTTGTGCGGAGCATGAACACTGAAGCTTTCTTT. This gives the protein CSVVRSMNTEAFF.

The chain joins TRBV5-1 to TRBJ2-1; D might be TRBD2 (7 bases). CDR3 length equals 15 residues. CDR1 is SGHRS, CDR2 YFSETQ, per germline. V gave up 0 bases and J gave up 4 bases, with 11 bases separating them. CDR3 nucleotide sequence: TGCGCCAGCAGCTTGGCGCGGGGGCAATACAATGAGCAGTTCTTC. Translating it yields CASSLARGQYNEQFF. Based on the CDR3 plus reference TRBV5-1 and TRBJ2-1, the full variable domain is KAGVTQTPRYLIKTRGQQVTLSCSPISGHRSVSWYQQTPGQGLQFLFEYFSETQRNKGNFPGRFSGRQFSNSRSEMNVSTLELGDSALYLCASSLARGQYNEQFFGPGTRLTVL.

The chain recombines TRBV5-6 with TRBJ1-5; D not certain. Trimming stripped 0 bases from V and 5 bases from J, with 9 bases between. The germline gives CDR1 SGHDT, CDR2 YYEEEE. This CDR3 spans 14 amino acids. The CDR3 DNA reads TGTGCCAGCAGCTTGGCCGGGGTTGATCAGCCCCAGCATTTT. The encoded protein is CASSLAGVDQPQHF.

The chain joins TRBV2 to TRBJ1-1, with a possible D match to TRBD1 (6 bases). The germline V gene encodes CDR1 SNHLY and CDR2 FYNNEI. The germline V and J ends were trimmed by 8 bases and 12 bases, with 19 bases remaining between them. The CDR3 spans 12 residues. CDR3 bases: TGTGCCAGCCGTAGCGTTGGGACACCGACTTTCTTT. This sequence encodes CASRSVGTPTFF.

The chain carries TRBV6-5 and TRBJ1-1; no firm D call. Trimming shortened V by 1 base and J by 11 bases, and 8 bases separated the two germline ends. The CDR3 extends over 11 amino acids. Germline CDR1 is MNHEY and CDR2 is SVGAGI. In DNA, the CDR3 is TGTGCCAGCAGTTACTTGGGTAGGGCTTTCTTT. It codes for CASSYLGRAFF.

This chain uses TRBV6-5 with TRBJ1-1; the D is unclear. V lost 7 bases and J lost 4, with 16 bases in between. The CDR3 runs to 14 residues. Germline V gene sequence: CDR1 MNHEY, CDR2 SVGAGI. CDR3 DNA sequence: TGTGCCAGCATCAACCCCGGGTTGGTCACTGAAGCTTTCTTT. Encoded protein: CASINPGLVTEAFF.

This chain uses TRBV6-2 or TRBV6-3 with TRBJ1-2; D not resolved. V dropped 2 bases and J dropped 8 bases, with 18 bases sitting between them. The CDR3 is 15 residues long. Germline V gene data show CDR1 as MNHEY and CDR2 as SVGEGT. The CDR3 sequence is CASSYPDGVREGYTF. In nucleotides, the CDR3 is TGTGCCAGCAGTTACCCGGACGGCGTTCGTGAGGGCTACACCTTC.

The chain is built from TRBV5-1 and TRBJ2-7; 8 positions match TRBD1. CDR1 SGHRS and CDR2 YFSETQ come from the germline V gene. The CDR3 is 14 amino acids. J lost 6 bases, V lost 3 bases, and 8 bases had no gene match. The CDR3 DNA reads TGCGCCAGCAGCTCCGGTGGGACAGGAGGCGAGCAGTACTTC. Translated: CASSSGGTGGEQYF. Complete variable domain (other parts from reference TRBV5-1 and TRBJ2-7): KAGVTQTPRYLIKTRGQQVTLSCSPISGHRSVSWYQQTPGQGLQFLFEYFSETQRNKGNFPGRFSGRQFSNSRSEMNVSTLELGDSALYLCASSSGGTGGEQYFGPGTRLTVT.

This chain uses TRBV18 with TRBJ1-2, with D possibly being TRBD1 (5 bases). Germline-derived CDR1 and CDR2 are KGHSH and LQKENI. Trimming shortened V by 5 bases and J by 8 bases, and 21 bases separated the two germline ends. CDR3 size: 15 residues. In DNA form, the CDR3 reads TGTGCCAGCTCAACAAGGGACTCCCTTGGACACGGCTACACCTTC. This gives the protein CASSTRDSLGHGYTF.

The CDR3 nucleotides read TGTGCCAGCAGTGGACAGGGAGATTTTAGCAATCAGCCCCAGCATTTT. Encoded protein: CASSGQGDFSNQPQHF. J is TRBJ1-5 and V is TRBV6-2 or TRBV6-3; TRBD1 matches 8 bases. V lost 5 bases and J lost 0; bases outside the gene matches: 6. CDR1 is MNHEY, CDR2 SVGEGT, per germline. The CDR3 covers 16 residues.

This clone was seen just once. This sequence joins TRBV6-5 and TRBJ1-5; D is unresolved. CDR3 size: 13 residues. Trimming stripped 2 bases from V and 7 bases from J, with 9 bases between. CDR1 and CDR2 (germline): MNHEY, SVGAGI. In DNA, the CDR3 is TGTGCCAGCAGTTACGGAGAGTCCCAGCCCCAGCATTTT. Its translation: CASSYGESQPQHF.

CDR3: CASSLKDAGELFF. Written as DNA, the CDR3 is TGTGCCAGCAGCTTAAAAGACGCCGGGGAGCTGTTTTTT. The chain couples TRBV7-8 to TRBJ2-2; D is uncertain. With 2 bases removed from V and 6 bases from J, the gap between germline ends came to 7 bases. CDR1 SGHVS and CDR2 FQNEAQ come from the germline V gene. The CDR3 contains 13 residues.

CDR3 amino acids: CAAAGPGQPQHF. CDR3 nucleotides: TGTGCCGCCGCAGGGCCGGGCCAGCCCCAGCATTTT. This chain links TRBV10-3 with TRBJ1-5, with D possibly being TRBD1 (5 bases). The CDR3 extends over 12 amino acids. V lost 11 bases and J lost 7, with 15 bases in between. Germline V gene data show CDR1 as ENHRY and CDR2 as SYGVKD.

The genes are TRBV12-2 and TRBJ2-7. TRBV12-2 is a known pseudogene. The CDR3 covers 15 residues. The CDR3 protein is CASRLDSDGSYEQYF. Written as DNA, the CDR3 is TGTGCAAGTCGCTTAGATTCGGACGGCTCCTACGAGCAGTACTTC.